Listed here is a single T cell receptor beta chain. The antigen remains undetermined. These data belong to a study of siplizumab effects on memory and regulatory T cells. Trimming removed 6 bases from V and 5 bases from J, with 20 bases in between. The CDR3 is 16 amino acids. CDR1 is MNHNY and CDR2 is SVGAGI in the germline V gene (reference sequence). Regarding the study as a whole: Siplizumab led to significantly less abundant alloreactive sequences that could be traced back to unstimulated CD4+ memory cells. Roughly 75-96% of dividing CD4+ or CD8+ clones were without an attributable naive or memory phenotype.

Clones were sequenced by immunoSEQ multiplex PCR, and TCRdb holds only the in-frame ones, with some missing. Of about 100,000 clones in the sample, 94% were seen once. Sequenced sample: Tregs sorted from blood. The TCR was taken from a human donor in good health. The rearrangement uses TRBV6-6 and TRBJ2-1; the D gene is possibly TRBD2 (5 bases). CDR3: CASRPGTQHFNNEQFF. CDR3 DNA sequence: TGTGCCAGCAGGCCGGGAACCCAGCACTTCAACAATGAGCAGTTCTTC.